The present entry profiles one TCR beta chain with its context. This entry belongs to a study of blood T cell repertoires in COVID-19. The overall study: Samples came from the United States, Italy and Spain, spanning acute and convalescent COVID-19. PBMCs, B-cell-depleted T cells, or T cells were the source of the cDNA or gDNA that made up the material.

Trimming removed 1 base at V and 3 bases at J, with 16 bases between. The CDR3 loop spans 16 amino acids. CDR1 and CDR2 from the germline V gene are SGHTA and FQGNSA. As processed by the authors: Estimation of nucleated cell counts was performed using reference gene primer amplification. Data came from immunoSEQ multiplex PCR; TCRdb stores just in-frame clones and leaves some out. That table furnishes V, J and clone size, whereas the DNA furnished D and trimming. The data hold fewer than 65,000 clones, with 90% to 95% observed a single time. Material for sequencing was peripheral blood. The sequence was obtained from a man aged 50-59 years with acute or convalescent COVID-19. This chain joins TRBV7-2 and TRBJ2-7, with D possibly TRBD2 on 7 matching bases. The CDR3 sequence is CASSLDRGGPFYEQYF. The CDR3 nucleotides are TGTGCCAGCAGCTTAGATAGGGGGGGCCCCTTCTACGAGCAGTACTTC.